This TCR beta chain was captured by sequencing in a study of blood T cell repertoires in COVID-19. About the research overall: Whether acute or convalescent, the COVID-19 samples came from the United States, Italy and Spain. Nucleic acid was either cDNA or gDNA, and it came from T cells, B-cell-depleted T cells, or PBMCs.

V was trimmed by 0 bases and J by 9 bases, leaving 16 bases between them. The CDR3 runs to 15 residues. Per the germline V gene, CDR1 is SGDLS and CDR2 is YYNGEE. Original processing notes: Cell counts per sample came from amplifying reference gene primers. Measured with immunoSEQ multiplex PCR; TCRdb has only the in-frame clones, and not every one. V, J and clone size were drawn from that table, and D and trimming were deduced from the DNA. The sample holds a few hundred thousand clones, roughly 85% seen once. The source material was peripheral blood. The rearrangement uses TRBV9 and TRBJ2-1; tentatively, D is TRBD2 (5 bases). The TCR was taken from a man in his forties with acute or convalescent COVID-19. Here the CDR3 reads CASSVGSSYIGEQFF. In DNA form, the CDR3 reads TGTGCCAGCAGCGTAGGTTCTAGCTATATAGGTGAGCAGTTCTTC.